This T cell receptor (beta chain) originates from a study of blood T cell repertoires in COVID-19. As for the study in general: PBMCs, B-cell-depleted T cells, or T cells provided the cDNA or gDNA that made up the material.

Germline CDR1 is MRHNA and CDR2 is SNTAGT. CDR3 size: 16 residues. V lost 0 bases and J lost 4; bases outside the gene matches: 6. Authors' processing steps: Reference gene primer amplification in the assay estimated nucleated cell counts. Here immunoSEQ multiplex PCR was the method, and the copy in TCRdb shows in-frame clones only, minus some. D and trimming were read from the DNA, whereas the V and J calls and clone size are those reported in that table. The sample includes 150,000 to 200,000 clones, 87% of them seen just once. The rearrangement joins TRBV6-4 to TRBJ1-5, with 7 bases that match TRBD1. The clonotype originates from a woman in her forties or fifties with acute or convalescent COVID-19. The sample comprised peripheral blood. CDR3 region: CASSDSRAGGNQPQHF. The DNA for the CDR3 is TGTGCCAGCAGTGACTCGAGGGCAGGGGGGAATCAGCCCCAGCATTTT.